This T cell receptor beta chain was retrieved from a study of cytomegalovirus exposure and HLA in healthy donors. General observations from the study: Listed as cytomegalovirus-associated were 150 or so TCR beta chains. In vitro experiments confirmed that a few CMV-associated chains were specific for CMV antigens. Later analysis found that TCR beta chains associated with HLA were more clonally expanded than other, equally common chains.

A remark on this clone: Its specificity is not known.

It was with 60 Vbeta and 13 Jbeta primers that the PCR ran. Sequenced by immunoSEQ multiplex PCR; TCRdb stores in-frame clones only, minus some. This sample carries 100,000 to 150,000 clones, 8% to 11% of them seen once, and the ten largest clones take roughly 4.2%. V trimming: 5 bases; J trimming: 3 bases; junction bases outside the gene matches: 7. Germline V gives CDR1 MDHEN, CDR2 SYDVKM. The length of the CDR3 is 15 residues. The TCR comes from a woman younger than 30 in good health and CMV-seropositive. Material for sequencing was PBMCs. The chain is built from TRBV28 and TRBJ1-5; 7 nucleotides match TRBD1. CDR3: CASSMGQHVNQPQHF. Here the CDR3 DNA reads TGTGCCAGCAGTATGGGACAGCACGTCAATCAGCCCCAGCATTTT.